This TCR beta chain is drawn from a study of T cell responses to AZD1222 COVID-19 vaccine. Here immunoSEQ multiplex PCR was the method, and the copy in TCRdb shows in-frame clones only, minus some. This repertoire shows about 150,000 clones, about 91% found once; its top ten account for about 2.5%. Study conclusions and caveats: In a largely white British group with more females than males, clonal diversity was possibly underestimated. Seropositive AZD1222 recipients at baseline numbered only five or six. Nearly half of spike-specific TCRs reportedly go after variant regions that carry no mutations.

This CDR3 contains 15 residues. V dropped 4 bases and J dropped 0 bases, with 10 bases sitting between them. Per the germline V gene, CDR1 is SNHLY and CDR2 is FYNNEI. This clone was seen a single time. Its target is not known. The origin of this receptor is an adult in good health. The V and J genes are TRBV2 and TRBJ1-3; the D gene is possibly TRBD1 (5 bases). This sample comprised peripheral blood, obtained on day 0 of AZD1222 vaccination. Written as DNA, the CDR3 is TGTGCCAGCAGTGCCGGACACAGCTCTGGAAACACCATATATTTT. It specifies CASSAGHSSGNTIYF.